Presented here are 27 T cell receptor beta chains from one specimen sequenced in a study of T cells after yellow fever vaccination. Using its own MiXCR run on the 5' RACE reads, TCRdb lists one record per CDR3 protein. Among some 290,000 distinct CDR3 sequences listed, around 11% were seen once. Here the sequenced sample was CD4+ T cells sorted from PBMCs, taken 45 days after the yellow fever booster vaccination. Receptor source: a man between 18 and 35 years old who received the YFV17D yellow fever vaccine.

J is TRBJ1-6 and V is TRBV30, with D possibly TRBD1 on 5 matching bases. Germline V gene sequence: CDR1 GTSNPN, CDR2 SVGIG (reference sequence). V lost 3 bases to trimming and J lost 8 bases, with 11 bases between them. There are 13 residues in the CDR3. The CDR3 sequence: CAWSGTDDSPLHF. As DNA, the CDR3 is TGTGCCTGGAGCGGGACGGATGATTCACCCCTCCACTTT.

This clonotype has more than one count but fewer than ten. J is TRBJ2-3 and V is TRBV19; D is uncertain. The germline gives CDR1 LNHDA, CDR2 SQIVND (reference sequence). The CDR3 runs to 16 residues. Trimming stripped 0 bases from V and 2 bases from J, with 12 bases between. The CDR3 DNA reads as TGTGCCAGTAGTATAGAAAAGTGCTTCAACACAGATACGCAGTATTTT. This translates into CASSIEKCFNTDTQYF.

In its sample, this clonotype was seen a few times. This chain uses TRBV12-3 or TRBV12-4 with TRBJ1-4; TRBD1 aligns across 8 bases. CDR3 length: 14 amino acids. Germline trimming cut 4 bases from V and 10 bases from J; bases unmatched to any gene: 8. The CDR3 is CASSSGTGPRKLFF. The CDR3 DNA reads TGTGCCAGCAGTTCCGGGACAGGTCCCCGAAAACTGTTTTTT.

This clonotype was counted between two and nine times. This chain uses TRBV14 with TRBJ2-4, with a possible D match to TRBD2 (5 bases). The ends were cut back, 1 base at V and 5 bases at J, with 15 bases in the middle. The CDR3 is 16 residues long. Per germline, CDR1 SGHDN and CDR2 FVKESK. The CDR3 region has the DNA TGTGCCAGCAGCCAAGGTTCGAGGGAATCGGAAAACATTCAGTACTTC. The encoded protein is CASSQGSRESENIQYF.

The rearrangement uses TRBV4-3 and TRBJ2-3; maybe TRBD2 (6 bases). The CDR3 sequence is 15 residues long. V was pared by 6 bases and J by 3 bases, with 16 bases between. CDR1 is LGHNA, CDR2 YSLEER, per germline. The CDR3 spells CASRIGGMRTDTQYF. In DNA form, the CDR3 reads TGCGCCAGCAGAATTGGGGGGATGAGGACAGATACGCAGTATTTT.

There are a few counts of this clonotype. The V gene is TRBV7-2, the J gene TRBJ1-6; D remains ambiguous. This CDR3 is built from 12 residues. Trimming removed 4 bases from V and 9 bases from J, with 7 bases in between. Germline V gene sequence: CDR1 SGHTA, CDR2 FQGNSA. The CDR3 is CASSSAISPLHF. As DNA, the CDR3 is TGTGCCAGCAGCTCAGCCATTTCACCCCTCCACTTT.

In DNA form, the CDR3 reads TGTGCCAGCAGCGATGCCGGGACACCGAACACTGAAGCTTTCTTT. It is translated as CASSDAGTPNTEAFF. The V call is TRBV5-6, the J call TRBJ1-1; D might be TRBD1 (6 bases). CDR3 length: 15 residues. Germline lookup yields CDR1 SGHDT and CDR2 YYEEEE. The V gene lost 4 bases and the J gene lost 1 base, with 14 bases spanning the gap.

This clonotype was counted many times. V usage is TRBV7-9 and J usage is TRBJ2-5, with no clear D. Looked up from germline, CDR1 is SEHNR and CDR2 is FQNEAQ (reference sequence). Trimming took 5 bases from V and 7 from J, leaving 20 bases between them. The CDR3 totals 15 residues. CDR3 loop: CASSPPWPPVGTQYF. The CDR3 coding sequence is TGTGCCAGCAGCCCCCCCTGGCCCCCGGTGGGGACCCAGTACTTC. Drawing the rest from reference TRBV7-9 and TRBJ2-5, the complete variable domain is DTGVSQNPRHKITKRGQNVTFRCDPISEHNRLYWYRQTLGQGPEFLTYFQNEAQLEKSRLLSDRFSAERPKGSFSTLEIQRTEQGDSAMYLCASSPPWPPVGTQYFGPGTRLLVL.

This clonotype was detected only a few times. The chain couples TRBV29-1 to TRBJ2-7; 9 bases line up with TRBD1. Germline V CDR1 and CDR2: SQVTM, ANQGSEA. Trimming at V came to 6 bases and at J to 5 bases, leaving 5 bases not matched to a gene. The CDR3 is made up of 12 amino acids. CDR3 sequence (DNA): TGCAGCGTCATGGGACAGGGCCACGAGCAGTACTTC. This encodes CSVMGQGHEQYF.

The V call is TRBV6-5, the J call TRBJ2-2, with 12 bases that match TRBD2. The CDR3 is made up of 19 amino acids. V gave up 2 bases and J gave up 4 bases; unmatched junction bases: 11. Looked up from germline, CDR1 is MNHEY and CDR2 is SVGAGI. The CDR3 coding sequence is TGTGCCAGCAGTTACAGATGGCTAGCGGGGGGGTGGGGCACCGGGGAGCTGTTTTTT. It specifies CASSYRWLAGGWGTGELFF.

The chain has TRBV10-1 and TRBJ2-2; D call uncertain. CDR1 and CDR2 (germline): WNHNN, SYGVQD (reference sequence). The CDR3 contains 13 residues. Trimming removed 3 bases at V and 0 bases at J, with 2 bases between. This CDR3 is CASSDPNTGELFF. The CDR3 DNA sequence: TGCGCCAGCAGTGACCCGAACACCGGGGAGCTGTTTTTT.

The chain couples TRBV6-6 to TRBJ1-5, with unresolved D. V lost 7 bases to trimming and J lost 0 bases, with 7 bases between them. Germline CDR1 and CDR2: MNHNY and SVGAGI (reference sequence). CDR3 size: 13 residues. DNA for the CDR3: TGTGCCAGCATCCAATATAGCAATCAGCCCCAGCATTTT. This translates into CASIQYSNQPQHF.

This clonotype was found a few times. The chain employs TRBV20-1 and TRBJ2-1; D may be TRBD2 (7 bases). Trimming left V 3 bases short and J 0 bases short, with 9 bases between. The germline V gene encodes CDR1 DFQATT and CDR2 SNEGSKA (reference sequence). The CDR3 runs to 14 residues. In DNA form, the CDR3 reads TGCAGTGCTAGCGGGGGGCCCTCCTACAATGAGCAGTTCTTC. This translates into CSASGGPSYNEQFF.

About this clonotype: One end of the junction varies from germline; a read error may be responsible. This chain joins TRBV6-5 and TRBJ2-3, with unresolved D. This CDR3 has 14 amino acids. The V gene's germline CDR1 is MNHEY and CDR2 SVGAGI. In DNA form, the CDR3 reads TGTGCCAGCAGTTACTTACCAAGCACAGATACTCAGTATTTT. It translates to CASSYLPSTDTQYF.

The rearrangement uses TRBV6-6 and TRBJ1-4, with D tentatively TRBD1 (5 bases). The germline V and J ends were trimmed by 2 bases and 6 bases, with 13 bases remaining between them. Germline V gives CDR1 MNHNY, CDR2 SVGAGI (reference sequence). The CDR3 has 15 residues. The CDR3 DNA sequence: TGTGCCAGCAGTTACGGGGACTCCTTCGATGAAAAACTGTTTTTT. Its protein is CASSYGDSFDEKLFF.

This rearrangement joins TRBV21-1 to TRBJ2-7; the table's D gene call, TRBD1, was not cross checked with the DNA. TRBV21-1 is designated a pseudogene. CDR3 length: 15 amino acids. The CDR3 coding sequence is TGTGCCAGCGGCCGGGACAGGGAATTATACGACGAGCAGTACGTC. It is translated as CASGRDRELYDEQYV.

The chain joins TRBV7-9 to TRBJ1-4; 11 positions agree with TRBD1. Losses at the gene ends were 1 base for V and 8 bases for J; bases not matched to a gene: 3. The germline V gene encodes CDR1 SEHNR and CDR2 FQNEAQ (reference sequence). The CDR3 contains 15 residues. The CDR3 DNA sequence: TGTGCCAGCAGCTTAGGGGACAGGGGGTTCGAAAAACTGTTTTTT. This sequence encodes CASSLGDRGFEKLFF.

The rearrangement links TRBV12-3 or TRBV12-4 to TRBJ1-2; no firm D call. V lost 5 bases, J lost 8 bases, and 12 bases lay in between. The CDR3 runs to 12 residues. CDR3 loop: CASSPQSRGYTF. CDR3 in DNA: TGTGCCAGCAGTCCCCAGTCGAGGGGCTACACCTTC.

This clonotype was observed many times. This sequence joins TRBV6-2 or TRBV6-3 and TRBJ2-7; 9 bases align to TRBD1. The CDR3 contains 12 residues. The germline V gene has CDR1 MNHEY and CDR2 SVGEGT. V gave up 5 bases and J gave up 6 bases; unmatched junction bases: 2. CDR3 amino acids: CASSQTGGEQYV. DNA of the CDR3: TGTGCCAGCAGTCAGACAGGGGGCGAGCAGTACGTC.

DNA for the CDR3: TGTGCCAGCAGCCCAAGAGGGGGCGTTTCACCCCTCCACTTT. Protein product: CASSPRGGVSPLHF. The chain is built from TRBV27 and TRBJ1-6; 7 bases are shared with TRBD1. V was clipped by 6 bases and J by 9 bases; unmatched bases: 8. CDR3 length: 14 residues. Germline lookup yields CDR1 MNHEY and CDR2 SMNVEV (reference sequence).

This clonotype was seen once. In DNA form, the CDR3 reads TGTGCCAGCAGCAGGGACAGGGGGCTTTTTAATGAGCAGTTCTTC. It yields the protein CASSRDRGLFNEQFF. The chain uses TRBV14 and TRBJ2-1; 12 bases map to TRBD1. In germline, CDR1 is SGHDN, CDR2 FVKESK. The junction had 6 bases not matched to a gene; V was cut back by 5 bases and J by 7 bases. This CDR3 is 15 amino acids long.

The chain uses TRBV6-6 and TRBJ2-3; D possibly corresponds to TRBD1 (5 bases). Trimming removed 10 bases from V and 1 base from J, with 15 bases in between. The CDR3 spans 14 residues. Germline loops: CDR1 MNHNY, CDR2 SVGAGI (reference sequence). CDR3 residues: CATTRSGRTDTQYF. CDR3 coding DNA: TGTGCCACCACCCGGTCAGGGCGCACAGATACGCAGTATTTT.

This clonotype was counted a few times. The chain couples TRBV9 to TRBJ2-5; 16 positions match TRBD2. The CDR3 is 18 residues long. Germline assignment: CDR1 SGDLS and CDR2 YYNGEE. V trimming: 3 bases; J trimming: 5 bases; junction bases outside the gene matches: 10. The CDR3 region has the DNA TGTGCCAGCAGCGCCGGGACTAGCGGGGGGGCTTCGGTGGAGACCCAGTACTTC. It yields the protein CASSAGTSGGASVETQYF. Drawing the rest from reference TRBV9 and TRBJ2-5, the complete variable domain is DSGVTQTPKHLITATGQRVTLRCSPRSGDLSVYWYQQSLDQGLQFLIQYYNGEERAKGNILERFSAQQFPDLHSELNLSSLELGDSALYFCASSAGTSGGASVETQYFGPGTRLLVL.

On this clonotype itself: Without the conserved terminal phenylalanine or tryptophan, this CDR3 likely stems from a read error. CDR3 coding DNA: TGCAGTGCTAGCCGGGACGGCGGTATTTTCGAGCAGTACTCC. It specifies CSASRDGGIFEQYS. This chain uses TRBV20-1 with TRBJ2-7, with D perhaps TRBD1 or TRBD2 (5 bases each). Trimming took off 3 bases at V and 6 bases at J, with 18 bases between the two ends. Germline CDR1 DFQATT, CDR2 SNEGSKA (reference sequence). The CDR3 is 14 residues long.

V gene TRBV7-9 combines with J gene TRBJ1-1; no clear D. V lost 1 base, J lost 4 bases, and 16 bases lay in between. CDR3 length: 16 amino acids. The germline gives CDR1 SEHNR, CDR2 FQNEAQ (reference sequence). Written as DNA, the CDR3 is TGTGCCAGCAGCTTAGGAAGGTCGATTGGGAGCACTGAAGCTTTCTTT. It specifies CASSLGRSIGSTEAFF.

A few counts support this clonotype. The chain has TRBV5-1 and TRBJ2-3; D is unresolved. CDR1 and CDR2 (germline): SGHRS, YFSETQ. The V gene lost 0 bases and the J gene lost 0 bases, with 8 bases spanning the gap. The CDR3 length is 15 residues. The CDR3 coding sequence is TGCGCCAGCAGCTTGGCAGACTCTAGCACAGATACGCAGTATTTT. Protein: CASSLADSSTDTQYF. Complete variable domain (other parts from reference TRBV5-1 and TRBJ2-3): KAGVTQTPRYLIKTRGQQVTLSCSPISGHRSVSWYQQTPGQGLQFLFEYFSETQRNKGNFPGRFSGRQFSNSRSEMNVSTLELGDSALYLCASSLADSSTDTQYFGPGTRLTVL.

This chain connects TRBV28 to TRBJ2-3, with 12 nucleotides matching TRBD1. This CDR3 contains 16 residues. Unmatched junction bases numbered 18, after V lost 6 bases and J lost 14 bases. Germline loops: CDR1 MDHEN, CDR2 SYDVKM. The CDR3 spells CASRIPSGRGQGARYF. CDR3 nucleotides: TGTGCCAGCAGGATACCCTCCGGTAGGGGACAGGGGGCGAGGTATTTT.